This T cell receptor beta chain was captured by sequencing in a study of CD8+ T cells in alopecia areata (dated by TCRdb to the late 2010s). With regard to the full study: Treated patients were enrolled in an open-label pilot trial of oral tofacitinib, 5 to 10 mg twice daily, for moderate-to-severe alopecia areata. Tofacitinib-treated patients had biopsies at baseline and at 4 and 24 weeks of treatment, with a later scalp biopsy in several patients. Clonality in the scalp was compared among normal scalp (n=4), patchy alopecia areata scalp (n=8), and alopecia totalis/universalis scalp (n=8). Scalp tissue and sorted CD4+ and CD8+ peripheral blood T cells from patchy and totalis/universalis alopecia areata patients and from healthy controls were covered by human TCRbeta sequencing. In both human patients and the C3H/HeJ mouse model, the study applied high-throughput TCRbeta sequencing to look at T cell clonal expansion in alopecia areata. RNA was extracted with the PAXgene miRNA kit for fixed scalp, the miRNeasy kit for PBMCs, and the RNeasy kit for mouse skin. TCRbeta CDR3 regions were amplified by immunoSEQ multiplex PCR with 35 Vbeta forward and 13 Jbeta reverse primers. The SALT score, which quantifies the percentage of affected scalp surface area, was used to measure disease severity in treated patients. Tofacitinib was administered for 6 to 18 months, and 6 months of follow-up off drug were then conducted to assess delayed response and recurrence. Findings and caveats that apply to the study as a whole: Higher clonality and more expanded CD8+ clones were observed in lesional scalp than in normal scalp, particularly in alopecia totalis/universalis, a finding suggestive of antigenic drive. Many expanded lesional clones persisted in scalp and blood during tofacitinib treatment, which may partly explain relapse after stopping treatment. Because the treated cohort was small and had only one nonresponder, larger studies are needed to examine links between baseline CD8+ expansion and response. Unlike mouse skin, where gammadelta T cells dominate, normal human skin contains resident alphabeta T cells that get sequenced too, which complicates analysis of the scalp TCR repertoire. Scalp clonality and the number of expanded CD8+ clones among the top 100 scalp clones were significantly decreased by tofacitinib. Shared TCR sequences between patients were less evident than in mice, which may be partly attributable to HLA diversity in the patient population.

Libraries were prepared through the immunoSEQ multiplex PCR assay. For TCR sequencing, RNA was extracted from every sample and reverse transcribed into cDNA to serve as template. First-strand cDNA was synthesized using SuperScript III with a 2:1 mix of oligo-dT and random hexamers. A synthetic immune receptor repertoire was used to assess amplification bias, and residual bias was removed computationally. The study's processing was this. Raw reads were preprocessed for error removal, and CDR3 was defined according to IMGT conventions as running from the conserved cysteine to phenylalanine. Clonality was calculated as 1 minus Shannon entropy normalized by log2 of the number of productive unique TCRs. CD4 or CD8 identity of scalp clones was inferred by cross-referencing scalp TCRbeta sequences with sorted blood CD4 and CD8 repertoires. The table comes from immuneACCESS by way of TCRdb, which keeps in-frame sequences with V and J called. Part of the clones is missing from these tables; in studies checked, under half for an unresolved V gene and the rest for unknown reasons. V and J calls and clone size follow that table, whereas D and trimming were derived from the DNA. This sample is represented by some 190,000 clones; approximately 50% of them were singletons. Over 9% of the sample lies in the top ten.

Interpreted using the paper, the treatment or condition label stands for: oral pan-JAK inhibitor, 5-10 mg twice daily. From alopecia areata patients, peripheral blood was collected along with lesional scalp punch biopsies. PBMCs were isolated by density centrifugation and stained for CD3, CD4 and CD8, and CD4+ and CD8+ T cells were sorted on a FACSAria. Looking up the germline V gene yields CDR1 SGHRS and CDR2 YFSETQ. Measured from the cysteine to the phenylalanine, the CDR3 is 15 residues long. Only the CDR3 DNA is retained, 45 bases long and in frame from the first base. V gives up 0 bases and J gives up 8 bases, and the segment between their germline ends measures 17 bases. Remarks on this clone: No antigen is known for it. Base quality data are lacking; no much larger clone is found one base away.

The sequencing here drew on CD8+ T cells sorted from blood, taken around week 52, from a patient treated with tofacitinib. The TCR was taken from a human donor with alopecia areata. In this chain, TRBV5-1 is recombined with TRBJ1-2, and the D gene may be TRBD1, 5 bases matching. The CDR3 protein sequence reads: CASSLGGAGSEGYTF. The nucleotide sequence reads TGCGCCAGCAGCTTGGGTGGGGCAGGATCGGAAGGCTACACCTTC.